These 6 T cell receptor beta chains share one sample of origin, sequenced in a study of shared clonotypes between healthy human individuals. Using immunoSEQ multiplex PCR, the repertoire was profiled, and TCRdb retains in-frame clones only, with some absent. The sample has fewer than 3 million clones; just under 95% are singletons. The specimen sequenced was naive CD4+ T cells from PBMCs. Subset described: CD45RA+ positively selected. The receptors come from a man between 18 and 29 years old in good health. Some clones in this sample may be carry-over from other donors' samples.

The chain is built from TRBV14 and TRBJ1-1, with 9 bases lining up with TRBD1. CDR1 SGHDN and CDR2 FVKESK come from the germline V gene. Trimming cost V 0 bases and J 1 base; bases outside gene matches: 3. There are 16 residues in the CDR3. The chain's CDR3 is CASSQDGDRANTEAFF. CDR3 nucleotide sequence: TGTGCCAGCAGCCAAGACGGGGACAGGGCGAACACTGAAGCTTTCTTT.

This chain joins TRBV5-6 and TRBJ2-1; TRBD2 matches 11 bases. V lost 0 bases, J lost 10 bases, and 9 bases stayed unmatched. CDR1 and CDR2 from the germline V gene are SGHDT and YYEEEE. The CDR3 length is 16 residues. Here the CDR3 DNA reads TGTGCCAGCAGCTTGGTGGCTAGCGGGAGGTTTCGCGAGCAGTTCTTC. Translation gives CASSLVASGRFREQFF.

In the case of this clone: Within the sample, other DNA sequences also encode this same CDR3. This rearrangement joins TRBV28 to TRBJ1-4; no clear D. Germline V lookup: CDR1 MDHEN, CDR2 SYDVKM. This CDR3 region has 11 residues. V was cut by 6 bases and J by 5 bases, with 4 bases left in between. The CDR3 DNA reads as TGTGCCAGCAGCCTAAATGAAAAACTGTTTTTT. Translation gives CASSLNEKLFF. The full variable domain, completed using reference TRBV28 and TRBJ1-4, is DVKVTQSSRYLVKRTGEKVFLECVQDMDHENMFWYRQDPGLGLRLIYFSYDVKMKEKGDIPEGYSVSREKKERFSLILESASTNQTSMYLCASSLNEKLFFGSGTQLSVL.

The chain employs TRBV19 and TRBJ2-2; unclear D gene. Germline-derived CDR1 and CDR2 are LNHDA and SQIVND (reference sequence). V was pared by 5 bases and J by 2 bases, with 18 bases between. The CDR3 sequence is 17 residues long. CDR3: CASSLIGQRQNTGELFF. For the CDR3, the DNA is TGTGCCAGTAGTTTAATAGGGCAGAGACAAAACACCGGGGAGCTGTTTTTT.

The chain joins TRBV28 to TRBJ2-1, with a possible D match to TRBD2 (6 bases). Germline CDR1 is MDHEN and CDR2 is SYDVKM. Trimming left V 5 bases short and J 9 bases short, with 11 bases between. CDR3 length: 12 residues. CDR3 nucleotide sequence: TGTGCCAGCAGTCCGGGAGCGGGTGAGCAGTTCTTC. Translated: CASSPGAGEQFF.

The V and J genes are TRBV28 and TRBJ1-2; 8 nucleotides line up with TRBD1. After removal of 1 base from V and 7 bases from J, the junction contained 11 bases not matched to a gene. The CDR3 loop spans 16 amino acids. The germline V gene has CDR1 MDHEN and CDR2 SYDVKM. The CDR3 here is CASSLFSAGGSFGYTF. The DNA for the CDR3 is TGTGCCAGCAGTTTATTCTCGGCAGGGGGCTCCTTTGGCTACACCTTC.